One sample yielded the 11 T cell receptor beta chains listed below, sequenced in a study of radiotherapy plus CTLA-4 blockade in lung cancer. The table came from immunoSEQ multiplex PCR; TCRdb's copy has only in-frame clones and leaves some out. The table records 62,000 or so clones, 70% to 80% of them present only once. The material was peripheral blood, obtained from a patient treated with radiotherapy plus ipilimumab. The receptor source for this set is a human donor with non-small cell lung cancer who had a complete response to radiotherapy plus ipilimumab.

The table lists this clone with a few counts. The chain combines TRBV11-3 with TRBJ2-2, with 8 bases that match TRBD2. Germline values: CDR1 SGHNT, CDR2 YENEEA. There are 13 residues in the CDR3. The ends lost 7 bases at V and 5 bases at J; junction bases unmatched: 3. The CDR3 region has the DNA TGTGCCAGCAATGGCGGGAGGACCGGGGAGCTGTTTTTT. It codes for CASNGGRTGELFF.

The J gene is TRBJ2-6, the V gene TRBV7-8, with 8 bases aligning to TRBD1. V trimming: 5 bases; J trimming: 0 bases; junction bases outside the gene matches: 9. The CDR3 covers 18 residues. Germline CDR1 is SGHVS and CDR2 is FQNEAQ. DNA of the CDR3: TGTGCCAGCAGCCATTGGGACAGGTTTACCTCTGGGGCCAACGTCCTGACTTTC. Its protein product is CASSHWDRFTSGANVLTF.

The chain has TRBV2 and TRBJ1-2; no clear D gene. This CDR3 is 13 amino acids long. V lost 4 bases, J lost 7 bases, and 13 bases lay in between. Germline values: CDR1 SNHLY, CDR2 FYNNEI. The CDR3 nucleotides are TGTGCCAGCAGTGTGGGGAGGGATCGTGGCTACACCTTC. Protein sequence: CASSVGRDRGYTF.

The chain employs TRBV19 and TRBJ2-2; D unclear. From germline, CDR1 is LNHDA and CDR2 SQIVND (reference sequence). Between the trimmed V and J ends, which lost 6 bases and 4 bases, there was a span of 9 bases. The CDR3 is 13 residues long. In DNA form, the CDR3 reads TGTGCCAGTAGAAGTTCGTCCACCGGGGAGCTGTTTTTT. The encoded protein is CASRSSSTGELFF.

The chain employs TRBV11-3 and TRBJ2-1; 12 positions agree with TRBD1. CDR3 length equals 16 residues. CDR1 is SGHNT, CDR2 YENEEA, per germline. V dropped 4 bases and J dropped 8; count of bases not matched to a gene: 9. For the CDR3, the DNA is TGTGCCAGCAGCTCGCATGGGACAGGGGGCCGCTATGAGCAGTTCTTC. Translation: CASSSHGTGGRYEQFF.

The chain recombines TRBV18 with TRBJ1-3; D is unresolved. CDR3 length equals 18 residues. Germline V gives CDR1 KGHSH, CDR2 LQKENI. Trimming shortened V by 3 bases and J by 2 bases, and 20 bases separated the two germline ends. CDR3 sequence reads: CASSPVYKLEQTGNTIYF. The CDR3 region has the DNA TGTGCCAGCTCACCCGTATATAAGTTGGAACAAACTGGAAACACCATATATTTT.

There are a few counts of this clone. The chain recombines TRBV6-5 with TRBJ1-1, with D uncertain. The CDR3 contains 13 residues. The V end lost 6 bases, the J end lost 1 base, and 9 bases lay between the germline ends. Germline CDR1 reads MNHEY; CDR2 reads SVGAGI. CDR3 region: CASRRTENTEAFF. Written as DNA, the CDR3 is TGTGCCAGCAGGCGTACAGAGAACACTGAAGCTTTCTTT.

The chain is built from TRBV4-3 and TRBJ2-6; the D gene could be TRBD1 or TRBD2 (5 bases each). Trimming took off 0 bases at V and 5 bases at J, with 11 bases between the two ends. The germline V gene encodes CDR1 LGHNA and CDR2 YSLEER. The CDR3 is 16 amino acids. CDR3 in DNA: TGCGCCAGCAGCCAAGAGTACGGGGCATGGGCCAACGTCCTGACTTTC. Protein product: CASSQEYGAWANVLTF.

The chain has TRBV4-3 and TRBJ2-3, with 7 bases identical to TRBD2. Germline V gene sequence: CDR1 LGHNA, CDR2 YSLEER. Germline trimming cut 0 bases from V and 1 base from J; bases unmatched to any gene: 1. The CDR3 has 15 residues. CDR3 loop: CASSQELAGTDTQYF. Written as DNA, the CDR3 is TGCGCCAGCAGCCAAGAGCTAGCGGGCACAGATACGCAGTATTTT.

The chain uses TRBV7-2 and TRBJ1-1, with a weak D call TRBD1 (6 bases). CDR3 length: 16 residues. Trimming shortened V by 1 base and J by 4 bases, and 16 bases separated the two germline ends. The germline gives CDR1 SGHTA, CDR2 FQGNSA. The CDR3 coding sequence is TGTGCCAGCAGCTTAGTTCTGGGGGCCGGTGGCACTGAAGCTTTCTTT. Amino acids: CASSLVLGAGGTEAFF.

The chain uses TRBV30 and TRBJ2-6; D is perhaps TRBD1 or TRBD2 (5 bases each). The CDR3 has 14 amino acids. Germline V gives CDR1 GTSNPN, CDR2 SVGIG (reference sequence). V was pared by 4 bases and J by 0 bases, with 7 bases between. CDR3 DNA sequence: TGTGCCTGGATGAGGGGCTCTGGGGCCAACGTCCTGACTTTC. It specifies CAWMRGSGANVLTF.